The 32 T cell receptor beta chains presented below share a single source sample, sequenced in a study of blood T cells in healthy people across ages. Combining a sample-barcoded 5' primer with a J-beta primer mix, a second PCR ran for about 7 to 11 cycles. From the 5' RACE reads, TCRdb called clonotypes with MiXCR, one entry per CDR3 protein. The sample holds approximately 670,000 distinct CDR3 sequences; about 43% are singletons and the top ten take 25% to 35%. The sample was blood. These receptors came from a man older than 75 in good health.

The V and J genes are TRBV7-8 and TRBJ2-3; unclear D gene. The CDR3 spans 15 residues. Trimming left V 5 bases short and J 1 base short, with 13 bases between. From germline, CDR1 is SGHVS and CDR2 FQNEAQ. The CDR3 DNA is TGTGCCAGCAGCCTCCAGCAGAGTGGCACAGATACGCAGTATTTT. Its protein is CASSLQQSGTDTQYF.

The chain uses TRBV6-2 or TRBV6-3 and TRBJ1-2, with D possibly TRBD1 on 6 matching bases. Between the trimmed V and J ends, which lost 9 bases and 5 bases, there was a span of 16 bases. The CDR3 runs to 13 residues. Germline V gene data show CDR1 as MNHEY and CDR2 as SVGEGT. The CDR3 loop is CASAGLDRYGYTF. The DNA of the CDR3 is TGTGCCAGTGCCGGTCTGGACAGATATGGCTACACCTTC.

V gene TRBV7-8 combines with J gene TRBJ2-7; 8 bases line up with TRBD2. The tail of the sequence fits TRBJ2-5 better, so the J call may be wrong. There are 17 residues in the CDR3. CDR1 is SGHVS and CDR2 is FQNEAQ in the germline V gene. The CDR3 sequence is CASSLGRGAGDQETQYF. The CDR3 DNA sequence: TGTGCCAGCAGCTTAGGCCGTGGAGCGGGGGATCAAGAGACCCAGTACTTC.

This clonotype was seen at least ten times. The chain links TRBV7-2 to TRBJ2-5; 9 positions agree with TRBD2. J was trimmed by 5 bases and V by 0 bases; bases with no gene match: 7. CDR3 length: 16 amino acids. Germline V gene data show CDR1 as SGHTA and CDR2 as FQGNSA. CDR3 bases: TGTGCCAGCAGCTTAGCTCTCGCGGGAGGGGCGGAGACCCAGTACTTC. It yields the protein CASSLALAGGAETQYF.

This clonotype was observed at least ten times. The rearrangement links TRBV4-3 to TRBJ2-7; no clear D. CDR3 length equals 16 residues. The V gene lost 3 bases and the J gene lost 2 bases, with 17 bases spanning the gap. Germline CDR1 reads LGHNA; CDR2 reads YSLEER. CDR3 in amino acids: CASSQALNGRTYEQYF. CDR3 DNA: TGCGCCAGCAGCCAGGCCCTCAACGGCAGGACCTACGAGCAGTACTTC.

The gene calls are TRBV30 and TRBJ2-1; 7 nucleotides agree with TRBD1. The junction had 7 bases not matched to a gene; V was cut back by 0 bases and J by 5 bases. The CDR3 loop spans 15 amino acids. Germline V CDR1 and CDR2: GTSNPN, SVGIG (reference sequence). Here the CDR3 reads CAWSVKGALDNEQFF. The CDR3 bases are TGTGCCTGGAGTGTTAAGGGGGCGCTGGACAATGAGCAGTTCTTC.

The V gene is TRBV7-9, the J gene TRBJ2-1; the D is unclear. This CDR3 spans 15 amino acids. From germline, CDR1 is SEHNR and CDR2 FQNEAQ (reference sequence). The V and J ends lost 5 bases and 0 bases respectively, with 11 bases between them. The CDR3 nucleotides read TGTGCCAGCAGCCCTCGACCTGGCTCCTACAATGAGCAGTTCTTC. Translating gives CASSPRPGSYNEQFF.

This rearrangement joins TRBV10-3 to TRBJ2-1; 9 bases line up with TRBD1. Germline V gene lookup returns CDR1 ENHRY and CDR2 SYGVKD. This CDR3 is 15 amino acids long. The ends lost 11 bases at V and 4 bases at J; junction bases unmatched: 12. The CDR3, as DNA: TGTGCCGCGAAGGGGGGGGACAGGGAGTACAATGAGCAGTTCTTC. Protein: CAAKGGDREYNEQFF.

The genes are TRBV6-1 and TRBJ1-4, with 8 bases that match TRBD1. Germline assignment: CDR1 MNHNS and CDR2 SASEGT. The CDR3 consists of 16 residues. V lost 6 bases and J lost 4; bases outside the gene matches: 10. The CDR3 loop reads CASRATWDRNNEKLFF. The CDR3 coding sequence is TGTGCCAGCAGAGCTACTTGGGACAGGAATAATGAAAAACTGTTTTTT.

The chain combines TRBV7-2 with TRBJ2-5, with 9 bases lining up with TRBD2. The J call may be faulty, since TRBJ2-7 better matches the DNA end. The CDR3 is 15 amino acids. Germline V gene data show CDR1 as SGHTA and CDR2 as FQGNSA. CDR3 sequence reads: CASSSLAGIGSEQYF. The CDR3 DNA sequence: TGTGCCAGCAGCTCACTAGCGGGTATCGGTAGCGAGCAGTACTTC.

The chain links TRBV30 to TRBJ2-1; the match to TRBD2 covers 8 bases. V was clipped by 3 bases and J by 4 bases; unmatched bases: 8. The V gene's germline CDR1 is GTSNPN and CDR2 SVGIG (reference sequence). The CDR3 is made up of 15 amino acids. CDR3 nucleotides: TGTGCCTGGAGCGCCGGGACTAGGGGGTACAATGAGCAGTTCTTC. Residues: CAWSAGTRGYNEQFF. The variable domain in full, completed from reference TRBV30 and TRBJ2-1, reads SQTIHQWPATLVQPVGSPLSLECTVEGTSNPNLYWYRQAAGRGLQLLFYSVGIGQISSEVPQNLSASRPQDRQFILSSKKLLLSDSGFYLCAWSAGTRGYNEQFFGPGTRLTVL.

The CDR3 sequence: CSARAGTTPGRYEQYF. The CDR3 region has the DNA TGCAGTGCTAGAGCTGGGACCACCCCTGGGAGATACGAGCAGTACTTC. This chain connects TRBV20-1 to TRBJ2-7; perhaps D is TRBD1 or TRBD2 (5 bases each). Germline V lookup: CDR1 DFQATT, CDR2 SNEGSKA (reference sequence). The CDR3 is 16 amino acids. V lost 1 base and J 4 bases, leaving 20 bases between the germline ends.

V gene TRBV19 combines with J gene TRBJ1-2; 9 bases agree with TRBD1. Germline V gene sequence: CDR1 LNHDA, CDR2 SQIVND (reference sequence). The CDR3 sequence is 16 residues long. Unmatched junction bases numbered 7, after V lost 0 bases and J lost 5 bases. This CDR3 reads CASSIDLQGARYGYTF. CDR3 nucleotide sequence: TGTGCCAGTAGTATAGACCTACAGGGGGCTCGGTATGGCTACACCTTC.

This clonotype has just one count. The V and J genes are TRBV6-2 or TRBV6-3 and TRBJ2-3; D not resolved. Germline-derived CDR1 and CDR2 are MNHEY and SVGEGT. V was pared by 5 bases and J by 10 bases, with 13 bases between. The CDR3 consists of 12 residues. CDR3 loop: CASSLSPVAQYF. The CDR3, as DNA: TGTGCCAGCAGTCTCAGCCCTGTCGCGCAGTATTTT.

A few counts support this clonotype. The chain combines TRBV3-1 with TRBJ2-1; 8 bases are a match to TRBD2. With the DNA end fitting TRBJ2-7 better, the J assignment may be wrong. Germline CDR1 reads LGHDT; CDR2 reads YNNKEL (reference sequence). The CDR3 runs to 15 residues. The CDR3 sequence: CASSHAGGFYNEQYF. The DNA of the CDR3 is TGTGCCAGCAGCCATGCGGGAGGCTTCTACAATGAGCAGTACTTC.

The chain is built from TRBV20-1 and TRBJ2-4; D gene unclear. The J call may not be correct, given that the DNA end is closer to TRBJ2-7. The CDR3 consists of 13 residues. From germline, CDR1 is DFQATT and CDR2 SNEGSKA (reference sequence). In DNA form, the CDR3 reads TGCAGTGCTACGGTCAGTATTTCCTACGAGCAGTACTTC. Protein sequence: CSATVSISYEQYF.

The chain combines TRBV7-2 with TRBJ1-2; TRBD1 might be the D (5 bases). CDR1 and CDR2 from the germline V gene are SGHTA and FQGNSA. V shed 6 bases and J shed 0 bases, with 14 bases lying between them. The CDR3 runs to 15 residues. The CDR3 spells CASRPNGQSNYGYTF. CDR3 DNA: TGTGCCAGCAGACCGAATGGACAATCTAACTATGGCTACACCTTC.

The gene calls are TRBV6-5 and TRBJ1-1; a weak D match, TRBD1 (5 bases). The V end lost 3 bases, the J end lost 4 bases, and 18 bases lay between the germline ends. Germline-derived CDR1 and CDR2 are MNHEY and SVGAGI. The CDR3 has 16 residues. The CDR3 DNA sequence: TGTGCCAGCAGTTATGGGGCCTTCTCCATGAGCACTGAAGCTTTCTTT. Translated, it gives CASSYGAFSMSTEAFF.

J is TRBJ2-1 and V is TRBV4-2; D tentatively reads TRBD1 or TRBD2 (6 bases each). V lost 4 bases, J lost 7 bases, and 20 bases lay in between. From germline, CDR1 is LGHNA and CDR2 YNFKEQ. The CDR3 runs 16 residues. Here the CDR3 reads CASSLQTSWGANEQFF. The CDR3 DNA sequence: TGTGCCAGCAGCCTACAAACTAGCTGGGGGGCAAATGAGCAGTTCTTC.

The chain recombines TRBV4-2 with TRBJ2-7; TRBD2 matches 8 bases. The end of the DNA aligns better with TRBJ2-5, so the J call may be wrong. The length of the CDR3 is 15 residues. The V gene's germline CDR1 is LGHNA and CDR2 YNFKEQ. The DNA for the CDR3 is TGTGCCAGCAGCCGTGAAAGCGGGAGTCCAGAGACCCAGTACTTC. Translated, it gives CASSRESGSPETQYF.

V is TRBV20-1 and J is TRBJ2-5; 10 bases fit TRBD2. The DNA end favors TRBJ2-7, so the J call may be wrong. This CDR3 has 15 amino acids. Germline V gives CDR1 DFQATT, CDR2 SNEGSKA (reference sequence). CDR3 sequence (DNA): TGCAGTGCTAGATTAGCGGGAGGACCTAACTACGAGCAGTACTTC. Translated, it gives CSARLAGGPNYEQYF.

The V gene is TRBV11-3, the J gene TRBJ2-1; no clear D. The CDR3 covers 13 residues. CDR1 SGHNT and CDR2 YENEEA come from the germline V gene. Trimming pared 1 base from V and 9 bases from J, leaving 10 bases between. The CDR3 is CASSLARTSEQFF. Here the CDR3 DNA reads TGTGCCAGCAGCTTAGCCAGGACGAGTGAGCAGTTCTTC.

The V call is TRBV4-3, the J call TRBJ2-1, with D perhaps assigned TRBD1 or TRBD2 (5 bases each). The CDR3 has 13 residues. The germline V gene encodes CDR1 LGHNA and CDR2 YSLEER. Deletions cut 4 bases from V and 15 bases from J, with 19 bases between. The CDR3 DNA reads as TGCGCCAGCAGCCCCCTACATGGGGGTAAAAGGTTCTTC. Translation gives CASSPLHGGKRFF.

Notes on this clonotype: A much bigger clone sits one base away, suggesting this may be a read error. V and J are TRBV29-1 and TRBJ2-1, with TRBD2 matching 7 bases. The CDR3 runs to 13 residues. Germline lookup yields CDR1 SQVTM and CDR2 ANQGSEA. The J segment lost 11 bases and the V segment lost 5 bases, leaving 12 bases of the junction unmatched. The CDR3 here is CSVPRALGTKQFF. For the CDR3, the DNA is TGCAGCGTTCCCAGAGCTCTTGGGACTAAGCAGTTCTTC.

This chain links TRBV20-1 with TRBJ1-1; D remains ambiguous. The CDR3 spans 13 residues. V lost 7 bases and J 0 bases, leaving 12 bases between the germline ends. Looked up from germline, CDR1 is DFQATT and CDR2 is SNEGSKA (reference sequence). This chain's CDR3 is CSVKHTMNTEAFF. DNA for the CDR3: TGCAGTGTTAAACATACTATGAACACTGAAGCTTTCTTT.

The CDR3 DNA follows: TGTGCCAGCAGCCCTGACCGTTATACGCAGTATTTT. Translation gives CASSPDRYTQYF. This chain links TRBV7-6 with TRBJ2-3, with D uncertain. Germline V gene lookup returns CDR1 SGHVS and CDR2 FNYEAQ. CDR3 length: 12 amino acids. V lost 5 bases and J 7 bases, leaving 10 bases between the germline ends.

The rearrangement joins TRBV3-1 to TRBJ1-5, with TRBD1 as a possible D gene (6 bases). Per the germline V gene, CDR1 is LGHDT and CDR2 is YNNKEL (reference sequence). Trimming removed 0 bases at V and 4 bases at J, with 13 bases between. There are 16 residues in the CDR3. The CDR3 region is CASSQDHGQRNQPQHF. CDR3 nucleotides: TGTGCCAGCAGCCAAGACCACGGACAGCGTAATCAGCCCCAGCATTTT.

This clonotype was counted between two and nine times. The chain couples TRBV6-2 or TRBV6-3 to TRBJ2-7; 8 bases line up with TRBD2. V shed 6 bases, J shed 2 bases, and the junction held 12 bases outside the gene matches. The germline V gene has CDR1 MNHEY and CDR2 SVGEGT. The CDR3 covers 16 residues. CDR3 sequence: CASSLNAGGVPYEQYF. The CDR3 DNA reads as TGTGCCAGCAGCCTAAACGCGGGAGGCGTCCCCTACGAGCAGTACTTC.

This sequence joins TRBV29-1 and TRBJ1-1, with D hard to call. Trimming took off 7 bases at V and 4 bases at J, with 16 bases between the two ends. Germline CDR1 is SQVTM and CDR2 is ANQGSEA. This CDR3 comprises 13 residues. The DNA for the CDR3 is TGCAGCGCCCCAAGTAGGTCGACCACTGAAGCTTTCTTT. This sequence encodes CSAPSRSTTEAFF.

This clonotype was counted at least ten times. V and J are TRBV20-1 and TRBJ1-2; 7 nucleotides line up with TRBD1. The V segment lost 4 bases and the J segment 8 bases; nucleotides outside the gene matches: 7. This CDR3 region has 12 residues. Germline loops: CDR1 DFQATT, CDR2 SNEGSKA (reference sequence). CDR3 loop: CSAMEGARGYTF. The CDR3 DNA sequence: TGCAGTGCTATGGAGGGGGCGCGGGGCTACACCTTC.

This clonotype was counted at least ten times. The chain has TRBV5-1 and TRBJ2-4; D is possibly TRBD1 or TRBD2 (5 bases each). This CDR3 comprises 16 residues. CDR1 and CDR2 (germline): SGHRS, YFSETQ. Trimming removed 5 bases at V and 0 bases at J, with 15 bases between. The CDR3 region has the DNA TGCGCCAGCAGTTACGGAGAGGGGTTAGCCAAAAACATTCAGTACTTC. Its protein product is CASSYGEGLAKNIQYF.

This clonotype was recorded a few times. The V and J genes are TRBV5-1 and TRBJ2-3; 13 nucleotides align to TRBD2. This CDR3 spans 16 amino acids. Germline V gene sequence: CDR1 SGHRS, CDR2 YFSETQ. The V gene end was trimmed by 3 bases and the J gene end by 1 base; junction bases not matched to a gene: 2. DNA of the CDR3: TGCGCCAGCAGCTGGACTAGCGGGGGTCGCACAGATACGCAGTATTTT. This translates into CASSWTSGGRTDTQYF.